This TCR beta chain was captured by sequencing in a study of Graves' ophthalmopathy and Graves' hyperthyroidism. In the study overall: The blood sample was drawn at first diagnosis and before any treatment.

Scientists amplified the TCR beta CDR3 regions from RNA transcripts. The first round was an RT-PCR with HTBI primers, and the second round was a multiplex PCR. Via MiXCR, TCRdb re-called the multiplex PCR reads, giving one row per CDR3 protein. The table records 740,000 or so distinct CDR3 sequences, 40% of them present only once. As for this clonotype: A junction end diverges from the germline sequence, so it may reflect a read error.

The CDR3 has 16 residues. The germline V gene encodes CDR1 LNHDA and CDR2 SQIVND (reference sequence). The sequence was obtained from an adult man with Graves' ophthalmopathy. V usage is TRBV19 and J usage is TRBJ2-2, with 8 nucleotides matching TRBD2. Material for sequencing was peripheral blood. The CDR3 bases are TGTGCCAGTAGTATACGTGCGGGAGGTCAAACCGGGGAGCTGCTTTTT. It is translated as CASSIRAGGQTGELLF.